The sequence of this T cell receptor (beta chain) was determined in a study of blood T cell repertoires in COVID-19. V was pared by 1 base and J by 8 bases, with 8 bases between. The CDR3 runs to 12 residues. Germline lookup yields CDR1 LGHDT and CDR2 YNNKEL (reference sequence). Produced via immunoSEQ multiplex PCR; TCRdb's table is partial and in-frame only. The profile covers under 350,000 clones, with around 92% appearing a single time and approximately 2% taken by the ten largest. This sequence was found in a woman aged 25 to 39 with COVID-19, enrolled during active disease. This chain joins TRBV3-1 (or the pseudogene TRBV3-2) and TRBJ1-1; D gene uncertain. The specimen was peripheral blood. The CDR3: CASSQGRLEAFF. The CDR3 nucleotides read TGTGCCAGCAGCCAAGGGCGGCTCGAAGCTTTCTTT.